This T cell receptor beta chain was recorded in a study of technical replicates of blood from a handful of donors. The CDR3 runs 14 residues. Trimming cost V 0 bases and J 4 bases, with 10 bases left between them. Per the germline V gene, CDR1 is SGHNT and CDR2 is YYREEE (reference sequence). Profiling relied on immunoSEQ multiplex PCR, and the TCRdb table lists in-frame clones only, not all of them. The table records around 98,000 clones, approximately 96% of them present only once. The receptor comes from a human donor in good health. The sequenced sample was T cells isolated from PBMCs. This chain links TRBV5-4 with TRBJ2-5; possible D gene TRBD2, 6 bases. The CDR3 here is CASSLVAGIETQYF. Written as DNA, the CDR3 is TGTGCCAGCAGCTTGGTGGCGGGAATAGAGACCCAGTACTTC.